Below, 21 T cell receptor beta chains from the same sample are listed, as sequenced in a study of radiation and T cells in renal cell carcinoma (dated by TCRdb to the early 2020s). Reading the label with the study, this specimen's time point is: blood 2 weeks post-SBRT. According to the study, the label for this sample's treatment or condition signals: 15 Gy SBRT to primary tumor, nephrectomy 4 weeks later. Libraries were prepared through the immunoSEQ multiplex PCR assay. TCRdb limited this immuneACCESS table to in-frame rearrangements with V and J called. A share of clones is missing; checked studies link under half to unresolved V genes, and the rest is unexplained. The sample profile shows 70,000 to 90,000 clones; 65% to 90% of them were found once. Clones ranked in the top ten supply approximately 22% of the sample. Material: blood, obtained from a patient whose treatment included radiotherapy and nephrectomy. The receptor set was obtained from a woman between 50 and 59 years old with renal cell carcinoma.

The CDR3 region has the DNA TGTGCCAGCAGTCCTCAGACTAGCGGGGGCTACGAGCAGTACTTC. Protein: CASSPQTSGGYEQYF. The V and J genes are TRBV27 and TRBJ2-7, with TRBD2 matching over 12 bases. V lost 5 bases and J lost 3; bases outside the gene matches: 5. The CDR3 totals 15 residues. Germline CDR1 reads MNHEY; CDR2 reads SMNVEV (reference sequence).

The sample holds one count of this clone. This chain links TRBV6-1 with TRBJ2-3; TRBD1 matches at 8 bases. Germline CDR1 MNHNS, CDR2 SASEGT. Germline trimming cut 2 bases from V and 3 bases from J; bases unmatched to any gene: 7. The CDR3 contains 16 residues. CDR3 sequence (DNA): TGTGCCAGCAGTGAATTTACCCAGGGGGCTACAGATACGCAGTATTTT. Its translation: CASSEFTQGATDTQYF.

The V and J genes are TRBV7-9 and TRBJ1-1; a weak D match, TRBD1 (6 bases). V was clipped by 1 base and J by 1 base, with 7 bases between them. Germline lookup yields CDR1 SEHNR and CDR2 FQNEAQ (reference sequence). The CDR3 is 14 residues long. CDR3 sequence (DNA): TGTGCCAGCAGCTTAGGGACAGCGAACACTGAAGCTTTCTTT. This encodes CASSLGTANTEAFF.

The V and J genes are TRBV27 and TRBJ1-5; no firm D call. Germline loops: CDR1 MNHEY, CDR2 SMNVEV (reference sequence). The CDR3 runs 12 residues. With 11 bases removed from V and 4 bases from J, the gap between germline ends came to 12 bases. The CDR3 sequence is CASARGNQPQHF. CDR3 sequence (DNA): TGTGCCTCAGCTCGAGGAAATCAGCCCCAGCATTTT.

V usage is TRBV5-1 and J usage is TRBJ2-7, with no clear D. The CDR3 spans 14 residues. The germline V gene has CDR1 SGHRS and CDR2 YFSETQ. Trimming took 4 bases from V and 0 from J, leaving 11 bases between them. DNA for the CDR3: TGCGCCAGCAGCCCAGGACCGAGCTCCTACGAGCAGTACTTC. Protein product: CASSPGPSSYEQYF. The variable domain in full, with the rest retrieved from reference TRBV5-1 and TRBJ2-7, is KAGVTQTPRYLIKTRGQQVTLSCSPISGHRSVSWYQQTPGQGLQFLFEYFSETQRNKGNFPGRFSGRQFSNSRSEMNVSTLELGDSALYLCASSPGPSSYEQYFGPGTRLTVT.

V usage is TRBV27 and J usage is TRBJ2-3; 12 bases line up with TRBD2. Trimming removed 5 bases from V and 7 bases from J; junction bases left unmatched: 7. There are 15 residues in the CDR3. Germline-derived CDR1 and CDR2 are MNHEY and SMNVEV (reference sequence). The CDR3 is CASSRPSGGAYTQYF. CDR3 nucleotides: TGTGCCAGCAGTCGCCCTAGCGGGGGGGCGTATACGCAGTATTTT.

J is TRBJ2-7 and V is TRBV2; 8 bases line up with TRBD2. Germline V CDR1 and CDR2: SNHLY, FYNNEI. Unmatched junction bases numbered 19, after V lost 6 bases and J lost 0 bases. CDR3 length equals 19 residues. The CDR3 nucleotides read TGTGCCAGCAGGCAGGGGTCGATCGCTAGCGGGCCTAACTCCTACGAGCAGTACTTC. Protein product: CASRQGSIASGPNSYEQYF. The full variable domain, rest sourced from reference TRBV2 and TRBJ2-7, is EPEVTQTPSHQVTQMGQEVILRCVPISNHLYFYWYRQILGQKVEFLVSFYNNEISEKSEIFDDQFSVERPDGSNFTLKIRSTKLEDSAMYFCASRQGSIASGPNSYEQYFGPGTRLTVT.

The chain employs TRBV9 and TRBJ2-3; D not certain. CDR1 is SGDLS and CDR2 is YYNGEE in the germline V gene. The V and J ends lost 7 bases and 1 base respectively, with 10 bases between them. The CDR3 is 13 amino acids. CDR3 sequence reads: CASLGRGTDTQYF. The CDR3 DNA reads TGTGCCAGCCTTGGTCGGGGCACAGATACGCAGTATTTT.

The chain employs TRBV7-9 and TRBJ2-7; D gene ambiguous. V lost 1 base and J 0 bases, leaving 7 bases between the germline ends. The CDR3 length is 14 residues. Germline loops: CDR1 SEHNR, CDR2 FQNEAQ (reference sequence). The CDR3 bases are TGTGCCAGCAGCTTAGGGTTGAGCTCCTACGAGCAGTACTTC. Protein sequence: CASSLGLSSYEQYF.

This rearrangement joins TRBV7-2 to TRBJ2-1; D is possibly TRBD2 (5 bases). V lost 8 bases and J lost 8, with 16 bases in between. The CDR3 extends over 13 amino acids. Looked up from germline, CDR1 is SGHTA and CDR2 is FQGNSA. Here the CDR3 DNA reads TGTGCCAGCCGTTTGTCGGGGTTCGATGAGCAGTTCTTC. Translating gives CASRLSGFDEQFF.

The chain recombines TRBV11-3 with TRBJ2-7; 7 bases fit TRBD1. The CDR3 has 14 residues. After removal of 5 bases from V and 3 bases from J, the junction contained 7 bases not matched to a gene. Germline V gene data show CDR1 as SGHNT and CDR2 as YENEEA. The chain's CDR3 is CASSPRDRDYEQYF. CDR3 DNA sequence: TGTGCCAGCAGCCCCCGGGACAGAGACTACGAGCAGTACTTC.

This clone was counted ten times or more. The chain combines TRBV19 with TRBJ1-1, with 9 bases fitting TRBD1. The trim removed 9 bases at V and 5 bases at J, leaving 7 bases unmatched. The CDR3 length is 13 residues. CDR1 is LNHDA, CDR2 SQIVND, per germline (reference sequence). CDR3: CARDRGARTEAFF. CDR3 sequence (DNA): TGTGCCAGAGACAGGGGGGCGAGGACTGAAGCTTTCTTT.

The gene calls are TRBV25-1 and TRBJ1-1, with unresolved D. Trimming shortened V by 6 bases and J by 3 bases, and 8 bases separated the two germline ends. CDR3 size: 12 residues. The germline CDR1 and CDR2 sequences are MGHDK and SYGVNS. The CDR3 sequence is CASRLMHTEAFF. In nucleotides, the CDR3 is TGTGCCAGCAGGCTTATGCACACTGAAGCTTTCTTT.

The V gene is TRBV27, the J gene TRBJ2-3; D call uncertain. The germline V and J ends were trimmed by 6 bases and 2 bases, with 3 bases remaining between them. The germline CDR1 and CDR2 sequences are MNHEY and SMNVEV (reference sequence). The CDR3 consists of 11 residues. CDR3 in DNA: TGTGCCAGCAGGGACACAGATACGCAGTATTTT. It translates to CASRDTDTQYF.

The chain employs TRBV4-3 and TRBJ2-3; the D gene could be TRBD1 or TRBD2 (6 bases each). V was trimmed by 6 bases and J by 1 base, leaving 17 bases between them. Germline V CDR1 and CDR2: LGHNA, YSLEER. This CDR3 contains 16 residues. The CDR3 sequence: CASSPSVGGRTDTQYF. The CDR3 region has the DNA TGCGCCAGCAGTCCTTCCGTCGGGGGCCGCACAGATACGCAGTATTTT.

The chain uses TRBV5-1 and TRBJ2-3, with 7 bases matching TRBD1. The CDR3 has 14 residues. CDR1 and CDR2 (germline): SGHRS, YFSETQ. V dropped 4 bases and J dropped 4; count of bases not matched to a gene: 6. Here the CDR3 DNA reads TGCGCCAGCAGCATTGGACAGGTTGCAGATACGCAGTATTTT. Its protein product is CASSIGQVADTQYF.

The CDR3: CASSQVGQSPNTEAFF. The DNA of the CDR3 is TGCGCCAGCAGCCAAGTTGGACAGTCTCCGAACACTGAAGCTTTCTTT. This chain connects TRBV4-3 to TRBJ1-1, with D possibly being TRBD1 (6 bases). Germline V gives CDR1 LGHNA, CDR2 YSLEER. V lost 1 base and J 1 base, leaving 13 bases between the germline ends. The CDR3 has 16 residues.

The chain carries TRBV5-1 and TRBJ2-7, with 10 bases lining up with TRBD2. CDR3 length equals 15 residues. The germline V gene encodes CDR1 SGHRS and CDR2 YFSETQ. The trim removed 4 bases at V and 1 base at J, leaving 5 bases unmatched. In DNA, the CDR3 is TGCGCCAGCAGCGTTGTGACTAGCGGGTCCTACGAGCAGTACTTC. Its translation: CASSVVTSGSYEQYF.

This clone was counted a single time. The V and J genes are TRBV19 and TRBJ1-1; 7 bases fit TRBD1. The ends lost 9 bases at V and 6 bases at J; junction bases unmatched: 10. The V gene's germline CDR1 is LNHDA and CDR2 SQIVND (reference sequence). The CDR3 totals 13 residues. DNA for the CDR3: TGTGCCAGATGCGTGAAGGGGGCCGCTGAAGCTTTCTTT. This codes for CARCVKGAAEAFF.

This clone turned up a few times. The chain is built from TRBV6-4 and TRBJ2-1, with 11 bases identical to TRBD2. Losses at the gene ends were 0 bases for V and 4 bases for J; bases not matched to a gene: 14. CDR1 and CDR2 (germline): MRHNA, SNTAGT. This CDR3 contains 20 residues. The CDR3 DNA is TGTGCCAGCAGTGACTCAGGAGTTAGCGGGAGGGCCTCAGGATACAATGAGCAGTTCTTC. Its protein product is CASSDSGVSGRASGYNEQFF.

This sequence joins TRBV28 and TRBJ1-6, with D possibly being TRBD1 (6 bases). Germline CDR1 MDHEN, CDR2 SYDVKM. V gave up 3 bases and J gave up 7 bases, with 16 bases separating them. The CDR3 consists of 16 residues. In DNA form, the CDR3 reads TGTGCCAGCAGTTTTTCCAGGGGAGCATGGAATTCACCCCTCCACTTT. This sequence encodes CASSFSRGAWNSPLHF.